This record looks at one TCR beta chain sequence and its context. What it binds is not known. The source of the sample is a study of shared clonotypes between healthy human individuals. Study-wide results and limits: Among several donors, approximately 5% of naive CD4 clonotypes were found in common.

Sequencing was performed with immunoSEQ multiplex PCR; in TCRdb, only in-frame clones are kept and a portion is missing. There are over 750,000 clones in the sample; roughly 96% occur only once, and about 0.22% lies in the top ten. There are 23 residues in the CDR3. V was pared by 5 bases and J by 0 bases, with 37 bases between. Germline assignment: CDR1 MDHEN and CDR2 SYDVKM. The naive CD8 fraction comprised CD45RO-negative cells positively selected for CCR7 and excluded terminally differentiated effector memory CD45RA+ cells. Recent vaccinations or acute infections were absent in the healthy HIV-negative adult donors.

The sample taken for sequencing was naive CD8+ T cells sorted from blood. V usage is TRBV28 and J usage is TRBJ1-1; no definite D call. This clonotype originated in a man under 40 in good health. CDR3 DNA: TGTGCCAGCAGTCCCTTTGTCTTTGTGACCAGAGAAAGCTTAAGCCCCATGAACACTGAAGCTTTCTTT. Translated, it gives CASSPFVFVTRESLSPMNTEAFF.